This TCR beta chain was sequenced in a study of cytomegalovirus exposure and HLA in healthy donors (dated by TCRdb to 2016 to 2017). Looking at the study overall: According to a later analysis, the approximately 130 validation repertoires were produced on the same platform as the approximately 600 repertoires of the first cohort. The study aimed to test whether cataloging public T cell receptors could reveal signatures of past pathogen exposure. In addition to the first cohort of around 670 subjects, a separate validation cohort of approximately 120 different subjects was used. To predict cytomegalovirus infection status, the study combined high-throughput TCR immunosequencing, statistical association of individual TCRs with disease status, and machine learning. General conclusions and limits of the study: Of the cluster scores, 90% to 95% were above 0 in a later analysis, which found that TCRs clustered in the first cohort also tended to co-occur in the approximately 110 validation repertoires. Across donors, most TCR sequences were observed very rarely, whereas some public TCRs were present in many individuals. A few of the identified cytomegalovirus-associated TCR beta chains were confirmed in vitro to be specific for cytomegalovirus antigens. A later analysis lacked HLA typing for the validation cohort, so it scored co-occurrence in that cohort across all 120 or so repertoires. Cytomegalovirus status was reported to be diagnosed by the classifier with high specificity and sensitivity in both the original and validation cohorts. According to the authors, the approach could potentially be generalized to other disease states and immunological phenotypes. A total of some 180 TCR beta chains were listed by the study as associated with cytomegalovirus.

Library creation used the immunoSEQ multiplex PCR assay. In the original analysis: A statistical classification framework was built for diagnosing cytomegalovirus status from the catalog of TCR beta chain sequences. In its TCRdb copy, this immuneACCESS table keeps in-frame sequences only and misses some clones. Where compared with another copy, unresolved V genes explain less than half of these, and the others have no known cause. That table is the source of V, J and clone size, and D and trimming were worked out from the DNA. The sample table lists 150,000 to 200,000 clones, about 85% of them with a count of one. About 16% of the sample belongs to the ten largest clones. Remarks on this clone: The target of this receptor is not known. No much larger clone exists at a distance of one base, and base qualities are not known.

The donors belonged to the validation cohort of roughly 120 subjects, which was separate from the approximately 700-subject first cohort. This clonotype was obtained from a man aged 18 to 29 in good health and CMV-seropositive. Sequencing used PBMCs.

CDR3 protein: CASSLVEGNTDTQYF. The nucleotide sequence is given as TGTGCCAGCAGCTTGGTAGAGGGTAACACAGATACGCAGTATTTT. The V gene is TRBV5-4 and the J gene is TRBJ2-3; perhaps TRBD2 is the D gene, with 5 bases matching. Sequences SGHNT (CDR1) and YYREEE (CDR2) are obtained from the germline V gene (reference sequence). Measured from the cysteine to the phenylalanine, the CDR3 is 15 residues long. Kept here is only the CDR3 DNA, which spans 45 bases and is read in frame from base 1. Between the V and J ends, shortened by 0 bases and 2 bases respectively, the junction contains 10 bases.